This entry lists 22 T cell receptor beta chains sequenced from one sample in a study of blood T cells in healthy people across ages (dated by TCRdb to the mid-2010s). Library method: 5' RACE. This sample was sequenced with an Illumina HiSeq 2500. A second about 6 to 11 cycle PCR used a sample-barcoded 5' primer and a J-beta primer mix. The public reads were run again by TCRdb, first through fastp at Q25 and then through MiXCR, and only productive beta chains were kept. Rows merge per CDR3 protein into single entries with the most common DNA and genes. Present in this sample are around 780,000 distinct CDR3 sequences, 56% of which were seen just once. The ten largest make up under 30% of the sample. The sample comprised blood. These receptors were obtained from a man aged 35 to 55 in good health.

This clonotype was detected only a few times. V usage is TRBV20-1 and J usage is TRBJ2-7, with 9 bases matching TRBD1. This CDR3 has 16 residues. The V and J ends lost 4 bases and 5 bases, in that order; junction bases with no gene match: 15. CDR1 and CDR2 (germline): DFQATT, SNEGSKA (reference sequence). CDR3 in DNA: TGCAGTGCTATTGGAATTCCGGGGACAGGGCCCAACGAGCAGTACTTC. Its translation is CSAIGIPGTGPNEQYF.

The chain uses TRBV7-2 and TRBJ2-5; 7 nucleotides line up with TRBD1. The CDR3 is 13 amino acids. Germline CDR1 reads SGHTA; CDR2 reads FQGNSA. V gave up 9 bases and J gave up 4 bases; unmatched junction bases: 8. The CDR3 region has the DNA TGTGCCAGTCAGGGACAGACTCGAGAGACCCAGTACTTC. Translation: CASQGQTRETQYF.

This clonotype has a handful of counts. The rearrangement links TRBV20-1 to TRBJ2-1; perhaps TRBD2 as D (6 bases). Trimming stripped 5 bases from V and 6 bases from J, with 11 bases between. The CDR3 contains 12 residues. CDR1 and CDR2 (germline): DFQATT, SNEGSKA (reference sequence). CDR3 loop: CSAPLSGNEQFF. The CDR3, as DNA: TGCAGTGCTCCCCTTAGCGGCAATGAGCAGTTCTTC.

A remark on this clonotype: An end of the junction differs from the germline gene, which may be a read error. The chain combines TRBV12-3 or TRBV12-4 with TRBJ2-3, with D hard to call. The CDR3 covers 14 residues. The CDR3 reads CASSLDVSTDAQYF. The CDR3 DNA reads TGTGCCAGCAGTTTGGACGTTAGCACAGATGCGCAGTATTTT.

This clonotype was recorded only once. The CDR3 nucleotides read TGTGCCAGCAGGGGCGCAAACAGGGGCGGGTTCAACTATGGCTACACCTTC. This translates into CASRGANRGGFNYGYTF. The chain is built from TRBV12-3 or TRBV12-4 and TRBJ1-2; 7 nucleotides agree with TRBD1. V gave up 6 bases and J gave up 2 bases; unmatched junction bases: 15. The length of the CDR3 is 17 residues.

The chain employs TRBV6-2 or TRBV6-3 and TRBJ2-2; D ambiguous. Germline V gives CDR1 MNHEY, CDR2 SVGEGT. V shed 4 bases and J shed 3 bases, with 12 bases lying between them. The CDR3 length is 15 residues. The CDR3 DNA follows: TGTGCCAGCAGTTTCCTGGTCGCGGACACCGGGGAGCTGTTTTTT. It translates to CASSFLVADTGELFF.

Only a few counts were recorded for this clonotype. V usage is TRBV12-3 or TRBV12-4 and J usage is TRBJ1-2, with D perhaps matching TRBD1 (5 bases). This CDR3 comprises 13 residues. V was clipped by 6 bases and J by 8 bases, with 16 bases between them. This CDR3 is CASRQSPGEGYTF. In DNA, the CDR3 is TGTGCCAGCAGACAATCACCGGGGGAGGGCTACACCTTC.

The chain has TRBV7-2 and TRBJ2-3; D possibly corresponds to TRBD1 (6 bases). This CDR3 is 12 amino acids long. CDR1 SGHTA and CDR2 FQGNSA come from the germline V gene. V was cut by 4 bases and J by 6 bases, with 8 bases left in between. In DNA form, the CDR3 reads TGTGCCAGCAGCTCTGGACAGGATACGCAGTATTTT. Its protein is CASSSGQDTQYF.

This clonotype was picked up a small number of times. The chain links TRBV20-1 to TRBJ2-3; possibly TRBD2 for D (6 bases). The CDR3 extends over 13 amino acids. Germline V gives CDR1 DFQATT, CDR2 SNEGSKA (reference sequence). Trimming left V 2 bases short and J 5 bases short, with 11 bases between. The DNA for the CDR3 is TGCAGTGCTAGACTCACGGGGGAAGATACGCAGTATTTT. Residues: CSARLTGEDTQYF.

This rearrangement joins TRBV6-2 or TRBV6-3 to TRBJ2-7, with 8 bases aligning to TRBD2. TRBJ2-5 explains the end of the DNA better; the J call may be wrong. CDR3 length equals 15 residues. Germline CDR1 is MNHEY and CDR2 is SVGEGT. The CDR3 nucleotides read TGTGCCAGCAGTTCCATAGCGGGGCAAAGAGAGACCCAGTACTTC. Protein sequence: CASSSIAGQRETQYF.

The chain uses TRBV12-3 or TRBV12-4 and TRBJ2-7, with 8 nucleotides matching TRBD2. The CDR3 sequence is 18 residues long. The V gene end was trimmed by 7 bases and the J gene end by 0 bases; junction bases not matched to a gene: 17. The CDR3 DNA reads as TGTGCCAGCATCATGACCCGAGGGGGACTAGTGGTCTCCTACGAGCAGTACTTC. It is translated as CASIMTRGGLVVSYEQYF.

J is TRBJ2-5 and V is TRBV20-1; TRBD2 agrees at 9 bases. The end of the DNA is better explained by TRBJ2-7, so the J call may be wrong. Germline CDR1 reads DFQATT; CDR2 reads SNEGSKA (reference sequence). The CDR3 has 14 amino acids. The CDR3: CSANTGTSSGEQYF. CDR3 nucleotides: TGCAGTGCTAATACCGGGACTAGCTCGGGCGAGCAGTACTTC.

J is TRBJ2-5 and V is TRBV3-1; D uncertain. Trimming took off 2 bases at V and 7 bases at J, with 14 bases between the two ends. This CDR3 has 14 amino acids. Per germline, CDR1 LGHDT and CDR2 YNNKEL (reference sequence). CDR3 region: CASSQSPPGGTQYF. The DNA of the CDR3 is TGTGCCAGCAGCCAATCCCCGCCAGGTGGGACCCAGTACTTC.

The chain combines TRBV7-2 with TRBJ2-5; 13 bases match TRBD2. The V gene's germline CDR1 is SGHTA and CDR2 FQGNSA. The CDR3 is 17 residues long. V lost 5 bases to trimming and J lost 5 bases; unmatched junction nucleotides: 11. CDR3 in amino acids: CASSQGLAGARVETQYF. CDR3 nucleotides: TGTGCCAGCAGCCAAGGACTAGCGGGAGCTCGAGTGGAGACCCAGTACTTC. Filled out from reference TRBV7-2 and TRBJ2-5, the complete variable domain reads GAGVSQSPSNKVTEKGKDVELRCDPISGHTALYWYRQSLGQGLEFLIYFQGNSAPDKSGLPSDRFSAERTGGSVSTLTIQRTQQEDSAVYLCASSQGLAGARVETQYFGPGTRLLVL.

This chain connects TRBV2 to TRBJ2-1; D ambiguous. The V end lost 4 bases, the J end lost 2 bases, and 9 bases lay between the germline ends. CDR1 and CDR2 from the germline V gene are SNHLY and FYNNEI. CDR3 length: 14 residues. The CDR3: CASSVLVTYNEQFF. For the CDR3, the DNA is TGTGCCAGCAGTGTTCTGGTTACCTACAATGAGCAGTTCTTC.

V gene TRBV24-1 combines with J gene TRBJ2-7; 8 nucleotides line up with TRBD1. The CDR3 runs 15 residues. Germline V gives CDR1 KGHDR, CDR2 SFDVKD. The V segment lost 3 bases and the J segment 3 bases; nucleotides outside the gene matches: 6. In nucleotides, the CDR3 is TGTGCCACCAGTGATGACAGGGGCGCAGGCTACGAGCAGTACTTC. It is translated as CATSDDRGAGYEQYF.

This clonotype occurred a few times. The V gene is TRBV5-1, the J gene TRBJ2-1; 9 bases align to TRBD2. The CDR3 runs 14 residues. Germline assignment: CDR1 SGHRS and CDR2 YFSETQ. Losses at the gene ends were 2 bases for V and 7 bases for J; bases not matched to a gene: 4. The CDR3 region has the DNA TGCGCCAGCAGCTTAGGACTAGCGAGGAATGAGCAGTTCTTC. Amino acid sequence: CASSLGLARNEQFF.

In this sample, this clonotype turned up a few times. The chain carries TRBV29-1 and TRBJ2-1, with D hard to call. Per the germline V gene, CDR1 is SQVTM and CDR2 is ANQGSEA. The length of the CDR3 is 12 residues. The V end lost 7 bases, the J end lost 0 bases, and 7 bases lay between the germline ends. CDR3 region: CSARSSYNEQFF. The CDR3 DNA reads as TGCAGCGCGAGAAGCTCCTACAATGAGCAGTTCTTC.

The gene calls are TRBV20-1 and TRBJ1-6, with TRBD1 identical over 8 bases. The V segment lost 2 bases and the J segment 5 bases; nucleotides outside the gene matches: 8. This CDR3 region has 16 residues. Germline lookup yields CDR1 DFQATT and CDR2 SNEGSKA (reference sequence). DNA of the CDR3: TGCAGTGCTAGAAGGACAGGGTTGCTGAATAATTCACCCCTCCACTTT. Protein: CSARRTGLLNNSPLHF.

The genes are TRBV5-1 and TRBJ2-1, with D tentatively TRBD1 (5 bases). CDR1 SGHRS and CDR2 YFSETQ come from the germline V gene. V was pared by 3 bases and J by 5 bases, with 15 bases between. This CDR3 spans 15 amino acids. CDR3 sequence: CASSSTDRVHNEQFF. CDR3 nucleotides: TGCGCCAGCAGCTCGACAGATCGAGTACACAATGAGCAGTTCTTC.

The chain uses TRBV29-1 and TRBJ2-4, with D unresolved. The germline V and J ends were trimmed by 3 bases and 7 bases, with 13 bases remaining between them. The germline gives CDR1 SQVTM, CDR2 ANQGSEA. The CDR3 covers 13 residues. The CDR3 DNA reads TGCAGCGTTGACATTGTATCAGAGAACATTCAGTACTTC. Its translation is CSVDIVSENIQYF.

This clonotype was picked up a small number of times. The chain joins TRBV11-2 to TRBJ1-2, with D possibly matching TRBD1 (5 bases). The germline V and J ends were trimmed by 5 bases and 3 bases, with 37 bases remaining between them. Germline V CDR1 and CDR2: SGHAT, FQNNGV. The CDR3 consists of 22 residues. The CDR3 coding sequence is TGTGCCAGCAGCAAAGGGGAGCACTGGCTAGCTGGGGTACAACGAGGTGACTATGGCTACACCTTC. It encodes CASSKGEHWLAGVQRGDYGYTF.